The present TCR beta chain was sequenced within a study of cytotoxic CD8 clonotypes in ibrutinib-treated CLL. Study in general: About 24 partial and 2 complete responses; at median approximately 6 years, 14 remitted, 12 progressed.

Sequenced by immunoSEQ multiplex PCR; TCRdb stores in-frame clones only, minus some. The sample holds roughly 180,000 clones, around 72% seen once. Findings of the study overall: Clonality went higher at ibrutinib response and then dropped back toward baseline at progression. The study sampled sustained-remission and progressing patients at different times. Circulating CD8+ T-cell counts were tracked by baseline clonality, which exceeded that of age-matched healthy donors.

The table lists this clone with a few counts. As yet, its antigen is unknown. CDR1 and CDR2 from the germline V gene are KGHSH and LQKENI. The V gene end was trimmed by 3 bases and the J gene end by 5 bases; junction bases not matched to a gene: 3. The CDR3 covers 14 residues. The source of this sequence is a human donor with chronic lymphocytic leukemia. Sample: PBMCs, taken after 24 months of ibrutinib treatment. The chain carries TRBV18 and TRBJ1-5; 8 nucleotides align to TRBD1. The CDR3 nucleotides read TGTGCCAGCTCACCTCGACAGGGGCATCAGCCCCAGCATTTT. This translates into CASSPRQGHQPQHF. The whole variable domain, filled in from reference TRBV18 and TRBJ1-5, reads NAGVMQNPRHLVRRRGQEARLRCSPMKGHSHVYWYRQLPEEGLKFMVYLQKENIIDESGMPKERFSAEFPKEGPSILRIQQVVRGDSAAYFCASSPRQGHQPQHFGDGTRLSIL.